The rows below give T cell receptor beta chains drawn from one sample of a study of blood T cell repertoires in COVID-19. The assay was immunoSEQ multiplex PCR, and TCRdb's table has in-frame clones only and misses some. The sample carries about 150,000 clones, roughly four fifths recorded once. The sequencing input was peripheral blood. These receptors all stem from a woman in her sixties with COVID-19, enrolled during active disease. CDR3s leave out the opening cysteine and the closing phenylalanine or tryptophan. Fields, in order: V gene, J gene, CDR3 protein.

TRBV14	TRBJ2-2	ASSHDIDTGELF
TRBV6-4	TRBJ1-1	ASSDSTGGRTEAF
TRBV11-1	TRBJ2-4	ASSFSGLLAKNIQY
TRBV6-5	TRBJ1-1	ASSPGVETEAF
TRBV19	TRBJ1-5	ASSIDRSGMLRNQPQH
TRBV6-5	TRBJ1-3	ASSFQGGTGNTIY
TRBV4-1	TRBJ2-1	ASSLISGTSGKYEQF
TRBV27	TRBJ2-1	ASSPLGLAGVSGNEQF
TRBV6-2/TRBV6-3	TRBJ2-2	ASSYGGARTGELF
TRBV25-1	TRBJ1-4	ASSPDSWREKLF
TRBV27	TRBJ1-5	ASSLRGRFINQPQH
TRBV5-6	TRBJ1-1	ASSLKSAQGRVMNTEAF